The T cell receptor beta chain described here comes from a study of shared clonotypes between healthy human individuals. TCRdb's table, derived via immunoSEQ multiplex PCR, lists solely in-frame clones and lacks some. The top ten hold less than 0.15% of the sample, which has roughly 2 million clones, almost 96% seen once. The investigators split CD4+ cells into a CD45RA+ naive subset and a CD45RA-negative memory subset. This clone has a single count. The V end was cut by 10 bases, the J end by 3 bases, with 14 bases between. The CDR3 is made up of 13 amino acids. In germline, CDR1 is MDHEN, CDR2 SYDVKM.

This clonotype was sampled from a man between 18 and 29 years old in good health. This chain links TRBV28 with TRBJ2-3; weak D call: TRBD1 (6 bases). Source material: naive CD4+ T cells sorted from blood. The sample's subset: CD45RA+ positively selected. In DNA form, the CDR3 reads TGTGCCACCCTGGGGCAGGGGACAGATACGCAGTATTTT. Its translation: CATLGQGTDTQYF.